This T cell receptor (beta chain) was captured in a study of blood T cell repertoires in COVID-19. Study details: Acute-phase and convalescent COVID-19 samples originated in the United States, Italy and Spain. In each case, the material was cDNA or gDNA derived from T cells, B-cell-depleted T cells, or PBMCs.

With 6 bases removed from V and 1 base from J, the gap between germline ends came to 16 bases. CDR1 is LNHDA, CDR2 SQIVND, per germline (reference sequence). The CDR3 consists of 16 residues. Original methodology: Estimates of nucleated cell counts were drawn from the amplification of reference gene primers. The assay was immunoSEQ multiplex PCR, and TCRdb's table has in-frame clones only and misses some. The V and J calls and clone size were taken over from that table, and D and trimming were inferred from the DNA. The sample holds about 220,000 clones, around 83% seen once. Across about 22 US areas, participants ranged in age from 18 to 89 years.

The chain employs TRBV19 and TRBJ1-5; maybe TRBD1 (5 bases). This clonotype originated in a woman in her 40s with acute COVID-19. The sample consisted of PBMCs or T cells enriched from blood (not recorded which). CDR3 residues: CASSYRGGASNQPQHF. As DNA, the CDR3 is TGTGCCAGTAGCTACCGAGGTGGGGCGAGCAATCAGCCCCAGCATTTT.